Listed below are T cell receptor beta chains from one sample, sequenced in a study of breast tumors, draining lymph nodes, adjacent tissues. TCRdb used MiXCR to reprocess the multiplex PCR reads, holding one entry per CDR3 protein. Among roughly 80,000 distinct CDR3 sequences, approximately 19% were seen once, and the ten largest hold over 2%. Sequenced input: axillary lymph node tissue. The receptors come from a female donor with breast cancer. Some clones in this sample may be carry-over from other donors' samples. Each CDR3 is given with its conserved first and last residue. The D gene is left open where the match is weak. A row's size may be missing; if present it is once, few, many or a size class.

13 many TRBJ2-7 TRBV11-3 NA CASSAHGGLEQYF TGTGCCAGCAGCGCACATGGGGGGCTCGAGCAGTACTTC
13 many TRBJ2-5 TRBV13 NA CASSLGGHETQYF TGTGCCAGCAGCTTAGGGGGGCACGAGACCCAGTACTTC
17 NA TRBJ2-3 TRBV7-9 NA CASSLNRGWELGDAQYF TGTGCCAGCAGCTTAAATAGGGGGTGGGAGTTAGGAGATGCGCAGTATTTT
13 many TRBJ2-7 TRBV10-3 NA CAISESEGYGQYF TGTGCCATCAGTGAGTCGGAGGGCTACGGGCAGTACTTC
16 many TRBJ1-2 TRBV4-3 TRBD1 CASSQERGQQLYGYTF TGCGCCAGCAGCCAAGAAAGGGGACAGCAACTTTATGGCTACACCTTC
14 many TRBJ2-7 TRBV10-3 TRBD1 CAISQRDSSYEQYF TGTGCCATCAGCCAACGGGACAGCTCCTACGAGCAGTACTTC
16 NA TRBJ1-2 TRBV3-1 NA CASSQELTPGSYGYTF TGTGCCAGCAGCCAAGAGCTTACCCCAGGGTCCTATGGCTACACCTTC
16 few TRBJ2-1 TRBV5-6 NA CASTHYTGVTYSEQFF TGTGCCAGCACCCATTACACGGGGGTGACCTACAGTGAGCAGTTCTTC
16 many TRBJ1-4 TRBV6-6 TRBD1 CASSYFAGQGNEKLFF TGTGCCAGCAGTTATTTTGCCGGACAGGGAAATGAAAAACTGTTTTTT
13 many TRBJ1-6 TRBV4-3 NA CASSLRTSSPLHF TGCGCCAGCAGCCTTAGGACGAGTTCACCCCTCCACTTT
19 few TRBJ2-6 TRBV11-3 NA CASSLEHYRALSGANVLTF TGTGCCAGCAGCTTAGAACACTACAGGGCGCTGAGTGGGGCCAACGTCCTGACTTTC
14 many TRBJ2-3 TRBV9 NA CASSPVARTDTQYF TGTGCCAGCAGCCCTGTGGCCCGCACAGATACGCAGTATTTT
14 NA TRBJ1-1 TRBV5-6 TRBD1 CASSKDRGNTEAFF TGTGCCAGCAGCAAGGACAGGGGAAACACTGAAGCTTTCTTT
13 many TRBJ2-5 TRBV29-1 TRBD2 CSSKLAGKETQYF TGCAGCTCCAAACTAGCGGGTAAAGAGACCCAGTATTTC
15 NA TRBJ1-2 TRBV18 NA CASSPREGQNYGYTF TGTGCCAGCTCACCAAGGGAAGGACAGAACTATGGCTACACCTTC
13 many TRBJ2-7 TRBV5-1 TRBD2 CASSTSGSYEQYF TGCGCCAGCAGCACTAGCGGCTCCTACGAGCAGTACTTC
13 many TRBJ2-1 TRBV28 NA CASNVRGFDEQFF TGTGCCAGCAATGTCCGAGGTTTCGATGAGCAGTTCTTC
14 many TRBJ1-2 TRBV7-2 NA CASSLFRSLGGYTF TGTGCCAGCAGCTTATTTCGGTCCCTTGGGGGCTACACCTTC
14 NA TRBJ1-5 TRBV28 NA CASRAWGADQPQHF TGTGCCAGCAGGGCATGGGGGGCGGATCAGCCCCAGCATTTT
15 NA TRBJ1-1 TRBV20-1 NA CSAPGSLRVNTEAFF TGCAGTGCTCCCGGGAGCTTACGAGTGAACACTGAAGCTTTCTTT
15 many TRBJ2-5 TRBV4-3 NA CASSQSGALGETQYF TGCGCCAGCAGCCAAAGTGGGGCCCTCGGAGAGACCCAGTACTTC
14 many TRBJ2-5 TRBV25-1 TRBD2 CASSESGGKETQYF TGTGCCAGCAGTGAATCGGGAGGGAAAGAGACCCAGTACTTC
13 NA TRBJ2-1 TRBV2 NA CASSGHGHDEQFF TGTGCCAGCAGTGGACATGGCCACGATGAGCAGTTCTTC
13 many TRBJ2-2 TRBV29-1 NA CSVGTVYTGELFF TGCAGCGTTGGGACAGTTTACACCGGGGAGCTGTTTTTT
14 many TRBJ2-7 TRBV6-2/TRBV6-3 NA CASSYSGRSYEQYF TGTGCCAGCAGTTACTCGGGCAGATCCTACGAGCAGTACTTC
13 many TRBJ2-5 TRBV5-1 NA CASSLGAGETQYF TGCGCCAGCAGCTTGGGCGCTGGTGAGACCCAGTACTTC
12 many TRBJ1-2 TRBV29-1 TRBD1 CSVGQGGYGYTF TGCAGCGTCGGACAGGGAGGCTATGGCTACACCTTC
14 many TRBJ2-7 TRBV7-9 NA CASSLAGGNHEQYF TGTGCCAGCAGCTTAGCGGGGGGCAACCACGAGCAGTACTTC
15 many TRBJ2-6 TRBV7-6 NA CASSQTGHGANVLTF TGTGCCAGCAGCCAAACGGGGCATGGGGCCAACGTCCTGACTTTC
14 many TRBJ2-5 TRBV5-4 NA CASSWWQGQETQYF TGTGCCAGCAGCTGGTGGCAGGGGCAAGAGACCCAGTACTTC
15 NA TRBJ2-7 TRBV6-1 NA CASSAGGGRAYEQYF TGTGCCAGCAGTGCAGGGGGGGGCAGAGCCTACGAGCAGTACTTC
13 many TRBJ2-7 TRBV20-1 TRBD1 CSAIKTGKGEQYF TGCAGTGCTATCAAGACAGGGAAAGGCGAGCAGTACTTC
12 many TRBJ2-5 TRBV30 NA CAWSGNQETQYF TGTGCCTGGAGTGGAAACCAAGAGACCCAGTACTTC
16 many TRBJ2-1 TRBV5-8 TRBD1 CASSSRTGSSYNEQFF TGTGCCAGCAGCTCGAGGACAGGGAGCTCCTACAATGAGCAGTTCTTC
12 many TRBJ1-4 TRBV28 NA CASSSTVRKLFF TGTGCCAGCAGTTCGACGGTGAGAAAACTGTTTTTT
15 many TRBJ2-2 TRBV14 TRBD1 CASSRRQGNTGELFF TGTGCCAGCAGCCGTAGACAGGGAAACACCGGGGAGCTGTTTTTT
14 many TRBJ2-7 TRBV11-1 NA CASSSIGVSYEQYF TGTGCCAGCTCATCAATCGGGGTCTCCTACGAGCAGTACTTC
14 NA TRBJ1-4 TRBV5-1 TRBD1 CASGLAGGNEKLFF TGCGCCAGCGGCTTGGCAGGGGGGAATGAAAAACTGTTTTTT
15 many TRBJ1-2 TRBV4-3 TRBD1 CASSRQGQGFYGYTF TGCGCCAGCAGCCGACAGGGACAGGGGTTTTATGGCTACACCTTC
17 NA TRBJ1-6 TRBV3-1 NA CASSLSHFGAPNSPLHF TGTGCCAGCAGCCTAAGCCATTTCGGGGCCCCTAATTCACCCCTCCACTTT
14 many TRBJ2-1 TRBV20-1 TRBD2 CSAESGRGNNEQFF TGCAGTGCCGAAAGCGGGAGGGGTAACAATGAGCAGTTCTTC
13 many TRBJ2-7 TRBV10-3 NA CAISRGSLYEQYF TGTGCCATCAGTAGGGGGAGCCTTTACGAGCAGTACTTC
13 few TRBJ1-1 TRBV6-1 NA CASSWGQNTEAFF TGTGCCAGCAGTTGGGGACAGAACACTGAAGCTTTCTTT
14 many TRBJ2-1 TRBV25-1 NA CASSDPGMGNEQFF TGTGCCAGCAGTGACCCCGGGATGGGCAATGAGCAGTTCTTC
13 many TRBJ2-2 TRBV7-3 NA CASSSHVSGELFF TGTGCCAGCAGCTCTCACGTATCCGGGGAGCTGTTTTTT
13 many TRBJ2-5 TRBV7-2 NA CASSWRSQETQYF TGTGCCAGCAGCTGGCGGTCCCAAGAGACCCAGTACTTC
15 NA TRBJ2-1 TRBV11-2 TRBD2 CASSLGTSGSREQFF TGTGCCAGCAGCTTAGGGACTAGCGGGAGTCGTGAGCAGTTCTTC
14 NA TRBJ2-7 TRBV7-9 TRBD1 CASSHGTDSYEQYF TGCGCCAGCAGCCACGGGACAGACAGCTACGAGCAGTACTTC
16 NA TRBJ1-6 TRBV20-1 NA CSARDLSSSYNSPLRF TGCAGTGCTAGAGATCTTAGCAGCTCCTATAATTCACCCCTCCGCTTT
16 few TRBJ1-4 TRBV28 NA CASSSIKLGSREKLFF TGTGCCAGCAGTTCCATTAAACTTGGGTCGAGGGAAAAATTGTTTTTT
14 many TRBJ1-2 TRBV29-1 NA CSVERGGQWSGYTF TGCAGCGTTGAGAGGGGGGGGCAGTGGAGTGGCTACACCTTC
13 many TRBJ2-7 TRBV20-1 NA CSARSGLRYEQYF TGCAGTGCTCGATCGGGACTTCGCTACGAGCAGTACTTC
14 many TRBJ2-1 TRBV7-6 TRBD2 CASSRTSGGDEQFF TGTGCCAGCAGCCGTACTAGCGGGGGGGATGAGCAGTTCTTC
20 few TRBJ2-3 TRBV4-3 NA CASSQDKGGHRTSATDTQYF TGCGCCAGCAGCCAAGACAAGGGAGGACACCGAACTTCGGCCACAGATACGCAGTATTTT